The TCR beta chain described here comes from a study of cytomegalovirus exposure and HLA in healthy donors. The overall study: The study placed 70% to 85% of its 398 genotyped donors in the Caucasian-associated ancestry cluster.

The PCR was carried out with 60 Vbeta primers and 13 Jbeta primers. Under the authors' procedure: Later, tens of millions of unique TCR beta chains were counted in an analysis, and about 10 million of them were shared. Profiling relied on immunoSEQ multiplex PCR, and the TCRdb table lists in-frame clones only, not all of them. That table supplies the V and J calls and clone size; D and trimming were determined from the DNA. The repertoire holds 100,000 to 150,000 clones, with roughly four fifths as singletons. The CDR3 totals 16 residues. V was shortened by 2 bases and J by 1 base, with 13 bases between the two germline ends. The germline CDR1 and CDR2 sequences are MNHEY and SMNVEV (reference sequence).

The clonotype comes from a woman aged 55-75 years in good health and CMV-seropositive. The sequencing sample was made of PBMCs. The J gene is TRBJ2-3, the V gene TRBV27; possibly TRBD1 for D (6 bases). CDR3 protein: CASSLGWTVGTDTQYF. As DNA, the CDR3 is TGTGCCAGCAGTTTAGGGTGGACAGTAGGCACAGATACGCAGTATTTT.